A single sample gave rise to the 12 T cell receptor beta chains below, sequenced in a study of T cells after yellow fever vaccination. TCRdb reprocessed the 5' RACE reads via MiXCR and lists one record per CDR3 protein. The sample has some 670,000 distinct CDR3 sequences, 12% seen once; the top ten hold 15%. The material sequenced was PBMCs, taken on the day of the yellow fever booster vaccination. These receptors were obtained from a man younger than 45 who received the YFV17D yellow fever vaccine.

This chain joins TRBV7-8 and TRBJ2-1, with TRBD2 matching 10 bases. The CDR3 totals 17 residues. V gave up 5 bases and J gave up 8 bases; unmatched junction bases: 15. Germline CDR1 is SGHVS and CDR2 is FQNEAQ. In nucleotides, the CDR3 is TGTGCCAGCAGCCCCTTTCGGGCTAGCGGGAGAGGGGATGAGCAGTTCTTC. Protein product: CASSPFRASGRGDEQFF.

This clonotype occurred a few times. The rearrangement joins TRBV7-3 to TRBJ2-2; TRBD1 matches 10 bases. After removal of 5 bases from V and 4 bases from J, the junction contained 7 bases not matched to a gene. CDR1 and CDR2 (germline): SGHTA, FQGTGA. This CDR3 region has 16 residues. CDR3 loop: CASSPRQGAFTGELFF. The CDR3, as DNA: TGTGCCAGCAGCCCCCGACAGGGGGCCTTCACCGGGGAGCTGTTTTTT.

This clonotype turned up a few times. The chain's CDR3 is CASSPQVSGLLEQYF. CDR3 DNA: TGTGCCAGCTCACCACAGGTTAGCGGACTCTTGGAGCAGTACTTC. The chain links TRBV18 to TRBJ2-7; perhaps TRBD2 as D (6 bases). This CDR3 region has 15 residues. Germline-derived CDR1 and CDR2 are KGHSH and LQKENI. V dropped 1 base and J dropped 7 bases, with 17 bases sitting between them.

This clonotype was detected only a few times. This chain joins TRBV7-2 and TRBJ2-2; no clear D gene. The CDR3 has 13 residues. CDR1 and CDR2 (germline): SGHTA, FQGNSA. Trimming took off 2 bases at V and 6 bases at J, with 7 bases between the two ends. The CDR3 is CASSLYRAGELFF. The CDR3, as DNA: TGTGCCAGCAGCTTATATAGGGCCGGGGAGCTGTTTTTT.

The gene calls are TRBV4-3 and TRBJ2-1, with TRBD2 matching 10 bases. CDR1 LGHNA and CDR2 YSLEER come from the germline V gene. CDR3 length: 15 residues. After removal of 7 bases from V and 6 bases from J, the junction contained 9 bases not matched to a gene. The CDR3 DNA reads as TGCGCCAGCAACGAAGGACTAGCGGTCCTCAATGAGCAGTTCTTC. Translation: CASNEGLAVLNEQFF.

J is TRBJ2-5 and V is TRBV9; D possibly corresponds to TRBD2 (6 bases). V lost 7 bases, J lost 5 bases, and 15 bases lay in between. The CDR3 has 13 amino acids. CDR1 is SGDLS and CDR2 is YYNGEE in the germline V gene. The CDR3 reads CASALGGRETQYF. The CDR3 coding sequence is TGTGCCAGCGCCCTAGGAGGGAGGGAGACCCAGTACTTC.

This clonotype was observed a few times. The rearrangement links TRBV4-2 to TRBJ2-5; TRBD2 matches 12 bases. The junction had 15 bases not matched to a gene; V was cut back by 2 bases and J by 5 bases. Germline V gene data show CDR1 as LGHNA and CDR2 as YNFKEQ. The CDR3 consists of 19 residues. The CDR3 reads CASSQRTTTSGSRGETQYF. DNA for the CDR3: TGTGCCAGCAGCCAAAGGACCACGACTAGCGGGAGCCGGGGGGAGACCCAGTACTTC.

This chain uses TRBV12-3 or TRBV12-4 with TRBJ1-2; tentative D call: TRBD1 (6 bases). The CDR3 runs 13 residues. V was pared by 5 bases and J by 8 bases, with 15 bases between. CDR3 sequence (DNA): TGTGCCAGCAGTAGGGGGGTGGCCAGAGGCTACACCTTC. Residues: CASSRGVARGYTF.

This clonotype appeared many times. The rearrangement uses TRBV11-3 and TRBJ2-3, with D hard to call. Per the germline V gene, CDR1 is SGHNT and CDR2 is YENEEA. V lost 5 bases and J 4 bases, leaving 10 bases between the germline ends. This CDR3 has 13 residues. The DNA of the CDR3 is TGTGCCAGCAGCAATGGTTTGGCAGATACGCAGTATTTT. Residues: CASSNGLADTQYF.

This clonotype was counted a few times. The rearrangement joins TRBV7-7 to TRBJ2-5; a weak D match, TRBD1 (6 bases). Per the germline V gene, CDR1 is SSHAT and CDR2 is FNYEAQ (reference sequence). The CDR3 runs 15 residues. Trimming took 5 bases from V and 1 from J, leaving 14 bases between them. CDR3 coding DNA: TGTGCCAGCAGCCACCGGGACACACGCCAAGAGACCCAGTACTTC. The encoded protein is CASSHRDTRQETQYF.

The chain combines TRBV28 with TRBJ2-1; 8 nucleotides align to TRBD2. The germline V gene has CDR1 MDHEN and CDR2 SYDVKM. After removal of 4 bases from V and 12 bases from J, the junction contained 14 bases not matched to a gene. The CDR3 has 15 residues. The CDR3 sequence is CASSSFSGGVVVQFF. The CDR3 DNA is TGTGCCAGCAGTTCGTTCTCGGGGGGGGTGGTTGTGCAGTTCTTC. Full variable domain (missing parts from reference TRBV28 and TRBJ2-1): DVKVTQSSRYLVKRTGEKVFLECVQDMDHENMFWYRQDPGLGLRLIYFSYDVKMKEKGDIPEGYSVSREKKERFSLILESASTNQTSMYLCASSSFSGGVVVQFFGPGTRLTVL.

This clonotype has more than one count but fewer than ten. The V gene is TRBV29-1, the J gene TRBJ2-3; TRBD2 matches 9 bases. Germline assignment: CDR1 SQVTM and CDR2 ANQGSEA. This CDR3 contains 14 residues. With V trimmed by 3 bases and J by 5 bases, 6 bases remained unmatched. In DNA, the CDR3 is TGCAGCGTTGATGGCGTTAGCGGGAGAGATACGCAGTATTTT. It yields the protein CSVDGVSGRDTQYF.